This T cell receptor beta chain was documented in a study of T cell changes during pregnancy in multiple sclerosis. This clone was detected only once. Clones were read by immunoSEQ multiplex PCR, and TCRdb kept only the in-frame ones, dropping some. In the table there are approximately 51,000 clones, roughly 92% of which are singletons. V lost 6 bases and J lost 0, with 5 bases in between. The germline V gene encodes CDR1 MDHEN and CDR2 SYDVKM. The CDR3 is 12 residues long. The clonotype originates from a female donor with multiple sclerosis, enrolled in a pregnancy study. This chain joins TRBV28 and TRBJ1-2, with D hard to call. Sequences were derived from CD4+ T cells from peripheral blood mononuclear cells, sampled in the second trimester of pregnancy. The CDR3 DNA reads TGTGCCAGCAGAACAGCTAACTATGGCTACACCTTC. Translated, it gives CASRTANYGYTF.